This T cell receptor (beta chain) emerged from a study of neurological immune-mediated disorders. Germline trimming cut 3 bases from V and 0 bases from J; bases unmatched to any gene: 3. The length of the CDR3 is 17 residues. Per the germline V gene, CDR1 is KGHSH and CDR2 is LQKENI. TCRdb processed the 5' RACE reads anew with MiXCR; each CDR3 protein has one entry. Found here are tens of thousands of distinct CDR3 sequences, more than 5% of them singletons; the top ten hold approximately 1.5%. This sequence joins TRBV18 and TRBJ2-2; 11 bases fit TRBD2. Input material: CD4+ T cells from blood. The origin of this receptor is a young woman with multiple sclerosis. The CDR3 region has the DNA TGTGCCAGCTCACCCCCGGGACTAGCGGCGAACACCGGGGAGCTGTTTTTT. It encodes CASSPPGLAANTGELFF.